These 9 T cell receptor beta chains came from one sample sequenced in a study of identifying expanded T cells in peripheral blood. Profiled with immunoSEQ multiplex PCR; TCRdb holds only in-frame clones, not every one. There are 60,000 or so clones in the sample; approximately 83% occur only once, and 19% lies in the top ten. Sequencing was carried out using blood. The receptors originated from a person between 18 and 75 years old in good health.

The chain couples TRBV11-3 to TRBJ2-1; D call uncertain. The CDR3 length is 13 residues. Per the germline V gene, CDR1 is SGHNT and CDR2 is YENEEA. The V gene lost 1 base and the J gene lost 5 bases, with 6 bases spanning the gap. CDR3 region: CASSLVSHNEQFF. CDR3 nucleotides: TGTGCCAGCAGCTTAGTGTCGCACAATGAGCAGTTCTTC.

This chain links TRBV4-1 with TRBJ2-5; no firm D call. The CDR3 loop spans 15 amino acids. Trimming took 3 bases from V and 11 from J, leaving 22 bases between them. Per germline, CDR1 MGHRA and CDR2 YSYEKL. CDR3 sequence reads: CASSHLTANYDGQYF. The CDR3 nucleotides are TGCGCCAGCAGCCACCTGACTGCTAACTACGACGGGCAGTACTTC.

This chain uses TRBV15 with TRBJ2-7; 7 bases fit TRBD2. Germline trimming cut 1 base from V and 4 bases from J; bases unmatched to any gene: 13. From germline, CDR1 is LNHNV and CDR2 YYDKDF (reference sequence). The CDR3 is 17 amino acids. The CDR3 nucleotides read TGTGCCACCAGCAGAGGGGGGACTACCTTCGGCCGGTACGAGCAGTACTTC. Its protein product is CATSRGGTTFGRYEQYF.

In its sample, this clone was seen a few times. The chain employs TRBV18 and TRBJ1-2; a weak D match, TRBD1 (6 bases). There are 12 residues in the CDR3. Deletions cut 5 bases from V and 6 bases from J, with 10 bases between. Germline V CDR1 and CDR2: KGHSH, LQKENI. The CDR3 DNA is TGTGCCAGCTCAGGGAACAGGGATGGCTACACCTTC. Its protein product is CASSGNRDGYTF.

This clone was observed a single time. This chain uses TRBV12-5 with TRBJ2-3; D is perhaps TRBD1 (6 bases). The CDR3 spans 11 residues. Germline assignment: CDR1 LGHNT and CDR2 FRNRAP. CDR3 loop: CAAGVADTQYF. The CDR3 DNA reads as TGTGCCGCAGGGGTTGCAGATACGCAGTATTTT.

This chain links TRBV27 with TRBJ2-5, with 7 nucleotides matching TRBD2. With 3 bases clipped from V and 2 bases from J, the junction kept 6 bases outside the gene matches. Looked up from germline, CDR1 is MNHEY and CDR2 is SMNVEV (reference sequence). CDR3 size: 15 residues. For the CDR3, the DNA is TGTGCCAGCAGTTTGACCAAGCGGGGACAAGAGACCCAGTACTTC. Translating gives CASSLTKRGQETQYF.

The chain links TRBV5-4 to TRBJ2-2, with 11 bases that match TRBD2. Per the germline V gene, CDR1 is SGHNT and CDR2 is YYREEE (reference sequence). With V trimmed by 1 base and J by 2 bases, 7 bases remained unmatched. This CDR3 is built from 18 residues. The CDR3 DNA reads as TGTGCCAGCAGCTTGCCCACTAGCGGGAGATCTAACACCGGGGAGCTGTTTTTT. Amino acid sequence: CASSLPTSGRSNTGELFF.

This chain links TRBV7-6 with TRBJ2-2, with 11 bases matching TRBD2. The CDR3 totals 18 residues. V dropped 1 base and J dropped 3; count of bases not matched to a gene: 7. Germline V gives CDR1 SGHVS, CDR2 FNYEAQ. The CDR3 DNA follows: TGTGCCAGCAGCTTAGAACCACTAGCGGGGGTACACACCGGGGAGCTGTTTTTT. Its translation is CASSLEPLAGVHTGELFF.

The chain recombines TRBV15 with TRBJ2-3; 10 bases map to TRBD2. The germline V gene has CDR1 LNHNV and CDR2 YYDKDF (reference sequence). The CDR3 spans 17 residues. The V segment lost 0 bases and the J segment 8 bases; nucleotides outside the gene matches: 11. CDR3 nucleotides: TGTGCCACCAGCAGAGAATTCCCTAGCGGGGGTGCTGGTACGCAGTATTTT. This gives the protein CATSREFPSGGAGTQYF.